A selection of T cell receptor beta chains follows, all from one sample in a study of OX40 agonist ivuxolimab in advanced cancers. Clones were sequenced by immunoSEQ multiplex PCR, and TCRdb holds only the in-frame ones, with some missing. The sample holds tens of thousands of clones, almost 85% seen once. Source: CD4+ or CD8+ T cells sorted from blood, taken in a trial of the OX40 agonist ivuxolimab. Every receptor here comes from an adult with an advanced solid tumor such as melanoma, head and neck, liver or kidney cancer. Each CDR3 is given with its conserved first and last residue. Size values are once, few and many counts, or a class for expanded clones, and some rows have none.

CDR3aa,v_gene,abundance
CASSTAGNFNQPQHF,TRBV19,.
CASVKTGGSYNEQFF,TRBV19,.
CASSFGTGVNQPQHF,TRBV7-6,.
CASSFKTTNEKLFF,TRBV5-4,.
CSAATEYEQYF,TRBV20-1,once
CASSPRTGNGYTF,TRBV7-2,many
CASSLDRAAGNTIYF,TRBV5-4,.
CASSQDRERPQHF,TRBV4-2,.
CASSLNFWGTGRNNEQFF,TRBV28,.
CASSLDPNTEAFF,TRBV5-1,.
CASSSDGSSTDTQYF,TRBV5-4,.
CARPVGGNIQYF,TRBV28,.
CASSMAFDTQYF,TRBV19,.
CASSPPGTGPTEAFF,TRBV5-4,.
CASSLASGGASDTQYF,TRBV11-2,.
CASSVDGYGYTF,TRBV9,.
CSVEQVGGEAFF,TRBV29-1,.
CASSMGLAENTGELFF,TRBV13,.
CASNPGGADTQYF,TRBV9,.
CASSAQSSLSYNEQFF,TRBV5-4,.
CASSPQGTGGSPLHF,TRBV18,.
CASSPSGGDTQYF,TRBV19,once
CASSFSGGAYYNEQFF,TRBV7-2,.
CASSPGRNYNEQFF,TRBV11-1,.
CASSKGAGEGKNIQYF,TRBV21-1,.
CASSPTGGNTEAFF,TRBV4-3,.
CASSFPRTGPSQETQYF,TRBV7-2,few
CASSLSFSYNSPLHF,TRBV27,.
CASSRQASYNEQFF,TRBV11-2,.
CASSHVSGRNYGYTF,TRBV5-6,once
CASSSGFRQGQPQHF,TRBV7-2,.
CASSLGLQETQYF,TRBV5-1,.
CASSPGTGVWETQYF,TRBV5-4,.
CASSLGLAGGLNIQYF,TRBV7-2,.
CASTLGRTEDEQYF,TRBV7-9,once
CASSLDLASEQYF,TRBV4-3,.
CAWSVSTSSEQFF,TRBV30,.
CARSLGPRRGYTF,TRBV10-3,.
CSVDQTTGGDYGYTF,TRBV29-1,.
CASSRGLAGYGYTF,TRBV7-2,.
CASSSIPPEDQNEQFF,TRBV27,once
CASSLRQRGNTIYF,TRBV5-8,.
CASSGGWGDQPQHF,TRBV6-1,.
CASRAPKHEQYF,TRBV6-5,.
CASSLFRQGGTGELFF,TRBV28,.
CASSVNGNTIYF,TRBV9,.
CASSFWGATYEQYF,TRBV7-8,.
CASSFRQGRARRTEAFF,TRBV28,.
CASSQDNSPLHF,TRBV5-6,once
CASSRGEKTQYF,TRBV5-6,.
CASSWGQYNQPQHF,TRBV7-2,few
CASSTNEKLFF,TRBV6-6,few
CASSDMETQYF,TRBV7-3,.
CASSVTGTLNEQFF,TRBV6-6,.